What follows are 18 T cell receptor beta chains derived from one specimen sequenced in a study of T cells after yellow fever vaccination. TCRdb re-derived calls from the 5' RACE reads in MiXCR, one entry per CDR3 protein. The table records roughly 250,000 distinct CDR3 sequences, over 10% of them present only once. Sequenced here: CD4+ T cells sorted from PBMCs, sampled 45 days after the yellow fever booster vaccination. These receptors originate from a man younger than 45 who received the YFV17D yellow fever vaccine.

This clonotype was seen a handful of times. The rearrangement links TRBV10-3 to TRBJ1-4; a weak D match, TRBD1 (5 bases). With 1 base removed from V and 6 bases from J, the gap between germline ends came to 9 bases. The CDR3 loop spans 14 amino acids. Germline V gene data show CDR1 as ENHRY and CDR2 as SYGVKD. Written as DNA, the CDR3 is TGTGCCATCAGTGAGTGGGGGGGAGATGAAAAACTGTTTTTT. This encodes CAISEWGGDEKLFF.

This clonotype came up a few times. The V and J genes are TRBV10-2 and TRBJ2-1, with a tentative D call TRBD2 (6 bases). The CDR3 loop spans 14 amino acids. V was shortened by 7 bases and J by 4 bases, with 14 bases between the two germline ends. The V gene's germline CDR1 is WSHSY and CDR2 SAAADI. The CDR3 sequence is CASTTSRSYNEQFF. Written as DNA, the CDR3 is TGCGCCAGCACCACTAGCAGATCATACAATGAGCAGTTCTTC.

This chain links TRBV24-1 with TRBJ2-3; D perhaps matches TRBD2 (5 bases). V shed 4 bases and J shed 5 bases, with 9 bases lying between them. The CDR3 consists of 13 residues. Germline V gene data show CDR1 as KGHDR and CDR2 as SFDVKD. The CDR3 reads CATSEDAGDTQYF. In DNA form, the CDR3 reads TGTGCCACCAGTGAGGATGCGGGAGATACGCAGTATTTT.

V is TRBV4-2 and J is TRBJ1-2; D not certain. CDR1 LGHNA and CDR2 YNFKEQ come from the germline V gene. With 1 base removed from V and 7 bases from J, the gap between germline ends came to 13 bases. The CDR3 loop spans 14 amino acids. The CDR3 DNA is TGTGCCAGCAGCCAAGTTTCGGCAGGCGGTGGCTACACCTTC. Amino acids: CASSQVSAGGGYTF.

This clonotype has a handful of counts. The chain links TRBV20-1 to TRBJ1-1, with a weak D call TRBD1 (6 bases). The V and J ends lost 6 bases and 0 bases respectively, with 17 bases between them. The CDR3 covers 15 residues. Germline CDR1 DFQATT, CDR2 SNEGSKA (reference sequence). CDR3 bases: TGCAGTGCGGGAAGGAGGGGGTACTTGAACACTGAAGCTTTCTTT. This encodes CSAGRRGYLNTEAFF.

This rearrangement joins TRBV12-3 or TRBV12-4 to TRBJ2-6; 8 bases line up with TRBD2. Losses at the gene ends were 6 bases for V and 0 bases for J; bases not matched to a gene: 7. CDR3 length equals 17 residues. Here the CDR3 DNA reads TGTGCCAGCAGGCCTGGACTAGCAAGCTCTGGGGCCAACGTCCTGACTTTC. This sequence encodes CASRPGLASSGANVLTF.

This clonotype was observed many times. This chain links TRBV12-3 or TRBV12-4 with TRBJ1-1, with D hard to call. This CDR3 contains 14 residues. V shed 6 bases and J shed 0 bases, with 11 bases lying between them. CDR3 amino acids: CASRRTGVNTEAFF. CDR3 in DNA: TGTGCCAGCAGACGAACCGGGGTGAACACTGAAGCTTTCTTT.

CDR3 sequence: CAWSVVPHGYTF. The CDR3 nucleotides are TGTGCCTGGAGTGTGGTTCCGCATGGCTACACCTTC. The chain carries TRBV30 and TRBJ1-2; D ambiguous. CDR3 size: 12 residues. Germline lookup yields CDR1 GTSNPN and CDR2 SVGIG (reference sequence). The V end lost 0 bases, the J end lost 6 bases, and 8 bases lay between the germline ends.

V is TRBV20-1 and J is TRBJ2-3; D may be TRBD2 (6 bases). Trimming left V 5 bases short and J 3 bases short, with 6 bases between. The length of the CDR3 is 11 residues. Looked up from germline, CDR1 is DFQATT and CDR2 is SNEGSKA (reference sequence). The CDR3 sequence: CSAGGTDTQYF. CDR3 sequence (DNA): TGCAGTGCTGGGGGGACAGATACGCAGTATTTT.

This clonotype has only a few counts. The rearrangement links TRBV24-1 to TRBJ2-5, with a weak D call TRBD1 (6 bases). V lost 2 bases, J lost 1 base, and 7 bases lay in between. Germline CDR1 is KGHDR and CDR2 is SFDVKD. This CDR3 spans 14 amino acids. The CDR3 nucleotides read TGTGCCACCAGTGATTGGACAGTCCAAGAGACCCAGTACTTC. Translating gives CATSDWTVQETQYF.

This clonotype showed up just a few times. This chain uses TRBV5-4 with TRBJ2-7; TRBD2 matches at 10 bases. Germline lookup yields CDR1 SGHNT and CDR2 YYREEE (reference sequence). V gave up 2 bases and J gave up 3 bases; unmatched junction bases: 5. The CDR3 covers 15 residues. The CDR3 DNA reads TGTGCCAGCAGCTTCCTAGCGGGAGAAGTCTACGAGCAGTACTTC. It translates to CASSFLAGEVYEQYF.

The CDR3 reads CASSSLRETQYF. The CDR3, as DNA: TGTGCCAGCAGTTCCCTTAGAGAGACCCAGTACTTC. The chain carries TRBV12-3 or TRBV12-4 and TRBJ2-5; D remains unclear. Trimming removed 4 bases from V and 4 bases from J, with 7 bases in between. The CDR3 is made up of 12 amino acids.

The chain couples TRBV5-5 to TRBJ1-1; 7 bases map to TRBD1. Per germline, CDR1 SGHKS and CDR2 YYEKEE (reference sequence). Trimming removed 4 bases from V and 4 bases from J; junction bases left unmatched: 10. This CDR3 is built from 15 residues. The CDR3 sequence is CASSRQGRGGTEAFF. In DNA, the CDR3 is TGTGCCAGCAGCCGACAGGGCCGGGGAGGCACTGAAGCTTTCTTT. Drawing the rest from reference TRBV5-5 and TRBJ1-1, the complete variable domain is DAGVTQSPTHLIKTRGQQVTLRCSPISGHKSVSWYQQVLGQGPQFIFQYYEKEERGRGNFPDRFSARQFPNYSSELNVNALLLGDSALYLCASSRQGRGGTEAFFGQGTRLTVV.

This clonotype was detected a few times. The V and J genes are TRBV4-3 and TRBJ2-1; 11 nucleotides align to TRBD2. The CDR3 is 17 residues long. V shed 0 bases, J shed 3 bases, and the junction held 4 bases outside the gene matches. Germline loops: CDR1 LGHNA, CDR2 YSLEER. The chain's CDR3 is CASSQDQGTSGYNEQFF. CDR3 coding DNA: TGCGCCAGCAGCCAAGATCAGGGGACTAGCGGCTACAATGAGCAGTTCTTC.

In regard to this clonotype: The junction differs from germline at one of its ends, possibly a read error. The chain uses TRBV11-2 and TRBJ2-2; D is uncertain. In germline, CDR1 is SGHAT, CDR2 FQNNGV. The CDR3 has 16 amino acids. This chain's CDR3 is CASSLVAQFNSGELFF. The CDR3 nucleotides are TGTGCCAGCAGCTTAGTAGCTCAATTTAACAGCGGGGAGCTGTTTTTT.

The V and J genes are TRBV7-9 and TRBJ1-4; no clear D gene. Germline V lookup: CDR1 SEHNR, CDR2 FQNEAQ (reference sequence). The CDR3 contains 17 residues. V dropped 2 bases and J dropped 5 bases, with 18 bases sitting between them. CDR3 DNA: TGTGCCAGCAGCTTAAATCGAGGCGGGCGGGCGAATGAAAAACTGTTTTTT. Protein sequence: CASSLNRGGRANEKLFF. Looking up the rest from reference TRBV7-9 and TRBJ1-4 gives the full variable domain: DTGVSQNPRHKITKRGQNVTFRCDPISEHNRLYWYRQTLGQGPEFLTYFQNEAQLEKSRLLSDRFSAERPKGSFSTLEIQRTEQGDSAMYLCASSLNRGGRANEKLFFGSGTQLSVL.

This clonotype was counted a few times. The rearrangement uses TRBV7-2 and TRBJ2-2; D is possibly TRBD2 (5 bases). V gave up 6 bases and J gave up 10 bases, with 15 bases separating them. The CDR3 totals 13 residues. Looked up from germline, CDR1 is SGHTA and CDR2 is FQGNSA. CDR3 sequence reads: CASSSPGLVELFF. CDR3 DNA sequence: TGTGCCAGCAGTTCGCCGGGATTAGTGGAGCTGTTTTTT.

This clonotype was found a few times. The chain links TRBV10-3 to TRBJ2-1, with D possibly matching TRBD2 (6 bases). V was pared by 6 bases and J by 0 bases, with 15 bases between. This CDR3 comprises 16 residues. Germline values: CDR1 ENHRY, CDR2 SYGVKD. The CDR3 spells CAIRSEGRLSYNEQFF. CDR3 bases: TGTGCCATCAGGTCGGAGGGGCGTCTCTCCTACAATGAGCAGTTCTTC.